This T cell receptor beta chain stems from a study of OX40 agonist ivuxolimab in advanced cancers. Study in general: The patients' treatment was ivuxolimab, an agonistic anti-OX40 (CD134) antibody.

CDR1 is MNHEY and CDR2 is SVGAGI in the germline V gene. V dropped 3 bases and J dropped 1 base, with 11 bases sitting between them. This CDR3 region has 15 residues. Assay used: immunoSEQ multiplex PCR; TCRdb lists only in-frame clones, some missing. The profile covers some 90,000 clones, with around 90% appearing a single time and about 3% taken by the ten largest. This chain connects TRBV6-5 to TRBJ2-3; perhaps TRBD1 as D (5 bases). The sample consisted of CD4+ or CD8+ T cells sorted from blood, taken in a trial of the OX40 agonist ivuxolimab. This receptor was obtained from an adult with an advanced solid tumor such as melanoma, head and neck, liver or kidney cancer. The CDR3 coding sequence is TGTGCCAGCAGTTATGGGGTGGGGCGCACAGATACGCAGTATTTT. This sequence encodes CASSYGVGRTDTQYF.